The 11 T cell receptor beta chains listed next were all sequenced from one sample in a study of cytomegalovirus exposure and HLA in healthy donors. 60 Vbeta and 13 Jbeta primers were used in PCR. Assay used: immunoSEQ multiplex PCR; TCRdb lists only in-frame clones, some missing. The sample carries some 98,000 clones, around a tenth recorded once. Sequenced material: PBMCs. Source of these receptors: a man between 45 and 60 years old in good health and CMV-seropositive.

This clone was observed a handful of times. The V call is TRBV4-3, the J call TRBJ2-7, with TRBD2 identical over 8 bases. Trimming cost V 1 base and J 2 bases; bases outside gene matches: 10. This CDR3 spans 17 amino acids. The germline V gene has CDR1 LGHNA and CDR2 YSLEER. This CDR3 is CASSQGRGREGPYEQYF. CDR3 in DNA: TGCGCCAGCAGCCAAGGAAGGGGACGGGAGGGACCCTACGAGCAGTACTTC.

V gene TRBV25-1 combines with J gene TRBJ1-6, with 10 bases that match TRBD1. The CDR3 sequence is 16 residues long. In germline, CDR1 is MGHDK, CDR2 SYGVNS. V was clipped by 4 bases and J by 8 bases; unmatched bases: 8. The CDR3 reads CASSADRGISDSPLHF. DNA for the CDR3: TGTGCCAGCAGTGCGGACAGGGGGATCAGTGATTCACCCCTCCACTTT. The full variable domain, rest sourced from reference TRBV25-1 and TRBJ1-6, is EADIYQTPRYLVIGTGKKITLECSQTMGHDKMYWYQQDPGMELHLIHYSYGVNSTEKGDLSSESTVSRIRTEHFPLTLESARPSHTSQYLCASSADRGISDSPLHFGNGTRLTVT.

A few counts support this clone. This rearrangement joins TRBV11-3 to TRBJ2-1; tentatively, D is TRBD1 (5 bases). Per germline, CDR1 SGHNT and CDR2 YENEEA. This CDR3 comprises 13 residues. The V gene lost 4 bases and the J gene lost 9 bases, with 13 bases spanning the gap. CDR3 amino acids: CASSSGDSTEQFF. The DNA of the CDR3 is TGTGCCAGCAGCTCAGGAGACAGCACTGAGCAGTTCTTC.

The chain uses TRBV19 and TRBJ1-1; TRBD1 matches at 9 bases. Losses at the gene ends were 3 bases for V and 4 bases for J; bases not matched to a gene: 3. CDR3 length equals 14 residues. The germline V gene has CDR1 LNHDA and CDR2 SQIVND (reference sequence). DNA for the CDR3: TGTGCCAGTAGTATCATGGACAGGGGCACTGAAGCTTTCTTT. Its protein product is CASSIMDRGTEAFF.

The gene calls are TRBV28 and TRBJ2-7, with D tentatively TRBD1 (5 bases). V lost 6 bases, J lost 1 base, and 13 bases lay in between. This CDR3 comprises 14 residues. The germline V gene has CDR1 MDHEN and CDR2 SYDVKM. The DNA of the CDR3 is TGTGCCAGCAGAACAAGGGGTGGGTCCTACGAGCAGTACTTC. Its translation is CASRTRGGSYEQYF.

This chain uses TRBV10-3 with TRBJ1-4; the D gene is possibly TRBD1 (5 bases). V lost 6 bases, J lost 6 bases, and 17 bases lay in between. CDR1 and CDR2 from the germline V gene are ENHRY and SYGVKD. This CDR3 region has 15 residues. This CDR3 reads CAIRKYDRRDEKLFF. The DNA for the CDR3 is TGTGCCATCAGAAAGTACGACAGAAGGGATGAAAAACTGTTTTTT.

Only a few counts were recorded for this clone. J is TRBJ2-3 and V is TRBV30; 12 bases align to TRBD1. V lost 5 bases, J lost 7 bases, and 4 bases stayed unmatched. This CDR3 contains 13 residues. Germline CDR1 reads GTSNPN; CDR2 reads SVGIG (reference sequence). CDR3 amino acids: CAWGTGGRNTQYF. CDR3 coding DNA: TGTGCCTGGGGGACAGGGGGCAGAAATACGCAGTATTTT.

The rearrangement links TRBV2 to TRBJ1-2; D is perhaps TRBD1 (5 bases). CDR3 length: 14 amino acids. Germline CDR1 and CDR2: SNHLY and FYNNEI. The V and J ends lost 6 bases and 4 bases respectively, with 15 bases between them. The CDR3 coding sequence is TGTGCCAGCAGCGATCCGGGGGATGGCTATGGCTACACCTTC. Translated: CASSDPGDGYGYTF.

This clone was picked up a small number of times. This sequence joins TRBV18 and TRBJ1-2; 8 bases map to TRBD1. V gave up 3 bases and J gave up 6 bases; unmatched junction bases: 3. The germline gives CDR1 KGHSH, CDR2 LQKENI. The CDR3 has 13 residues. The CDR3 nucleotides read TGTGCCAGCTCACCGACAGGGGCAAATGGCTACACCTTC. It specifies CASSPTGANGYTF.

The chain combines TRBV10-3 with TRBJ1-3; 10 bases are a match to TRBD1. The V gene's germline CDR1 is ENHRY and CDR2 SYGVKD. The length of the CDR3 is 15 residues. The V segment lost 5 bases and the J segment 2 bases; nucleotides outside the gene matches: 3. The CDR3 loop is CAISHGQGAGNTIYF. The CDR3 DNA is TGTGCCATCAGTCACGGACAGGGGGCTGGAAACACCATATATTTT.

This clone was observed a few times. The chain recombines TRBV4-3 with TRBJ2-1; a weak D match, TRBD2 (6 bases). Germline loops: CDR1 LGHNA, CDR2 YSLEER. The CDR3 is 15 amino acids. The ends were cut back, 0 bases at V and 10 bases at J, with 16 bases in the middle. CDR3 amino acids: CASSQDPTSWLEQFF. The CDR3 bases are TGCGCCAGCAGCCAAGATCCCACTAGCTGGCTAGAGCAGTTCTTC.